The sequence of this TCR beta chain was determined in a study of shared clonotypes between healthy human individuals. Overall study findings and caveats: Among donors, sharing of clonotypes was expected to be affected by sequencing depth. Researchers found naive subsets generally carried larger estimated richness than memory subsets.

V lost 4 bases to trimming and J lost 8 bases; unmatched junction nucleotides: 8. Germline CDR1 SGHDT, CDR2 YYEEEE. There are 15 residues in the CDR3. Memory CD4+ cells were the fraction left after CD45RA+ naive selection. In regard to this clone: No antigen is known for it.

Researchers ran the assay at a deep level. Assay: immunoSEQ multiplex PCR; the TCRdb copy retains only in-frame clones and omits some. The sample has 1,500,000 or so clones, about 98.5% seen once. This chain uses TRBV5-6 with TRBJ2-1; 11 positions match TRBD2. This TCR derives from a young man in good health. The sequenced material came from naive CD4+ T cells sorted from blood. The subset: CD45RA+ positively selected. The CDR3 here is CASSTIRLAGYEQFF. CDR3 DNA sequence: TGTGCCAGCAGCACGATTAGACTAGCGGGATATGAGCAGTTCTTC.